This is a list of T cell receptor beta chains from one sample in a study of human T cells and chemical hapten exposure. TCRdb re-called the RACE reads through MiXCR, storing one row per CDR3 protein. The sample includes about 120,000 distinct CDR3 sequences, over 10% of them seen just once. Here the sequenced sample was whole blood, taken in connection with sensitization to the hapten diphenylcyclopropenone (DPC). These receptor sequences come from a woman between 45 and 65 years old with alopecia areata. Some clones in this sample may be carry-over from other donors' samples. Each CDR3 is given with its conserved first and last residue. The D gene is left open where the match is weak. Clone size is given for some rows only: seen once, a few or many times, or a class if the clone is expanded.

j_call d_call clone_size v_call cdr3_aa cdr3_nt
TRBJ2-1 TRBD1 few TRBV20-1 CSASIGGQGLDNEQFF TGCAGTGCTAGTATTGGCGGACAGGGGTTAGACAATGAGCAGTTCTTC
TRBJ2-7 NA NA TRBV29-1 CSTWTGYEQYF TGCAGCACCTGGACCGGATACGAGCAGTACTTC
TRBJ2-1 TRBD2 NA TRBV18 CASSPPGLATYNEQFF TGTGCCAGCTCACCACCGGGACTAGCGACCTACAATGAGCAGTTCTTC
TRBJ2-7 NA few TRBV28 CASSSGQNGEQYF TGTGCCAGCAGTTCTGGACAGAATGGGGAGCAGTACTTC
TRBJ1-5 TRBD1 many TRBV12-3/TRBV12-4 CASSWTPGTGHSNQPQHF TGTGCCAGCAGTTGGACCCCCGGGACAGGGCATAGCAATCAGCCCCAGCATTTT
TRBJ2-1 TRBD1 few TRBV6-5 CASSIQGPLIEQFF TGTGCCAGCAGTATACAGGGGCCGCTTATTGAGCAGTTCTTC
TRBJ2-1 NA few TRBV29-1 CSVGQNSYNEQFF TGCAGCGTAGGACAGAACTCTTACAATGAGCAGTTCTTC
TRBJ1-1 NA few TRBV28 CASTQVSEAFF TGTGCCAGCACCCAGGTTTCAGAAGCTTTCTTT
TRBJ1-2 NA NA TRBV28 CASSPLGRARYGYTF TGTGCCAGCAGCCCTCTCGGGAGGGCTAGGTATGGCTACACCTTC
TRBJ1-2 NA few TRBV7-9 CASSSYLSPGRRPSYGYTF TGTGCCAGCAGCTCCTACTTGAGTCCGGGACGGAGGCCTTCTTATGGCTACACCTTC
TRBJ2-5 TRBD2 few TRBV5-1 CASSSGTSLQTQYF TGCGCCAGCAGCTCCGGGACTAGCTTACAGACCCAGTACTTC
TRBJ1-3 NA NA TRBV7-6 CASSLAADGNTIYF TGTGCCAGCAGCTTAGCGGCAGACGGAAACACCATATATTTT
TRBJ2-3 NA many TRBV3-1 CASSQGKTGGLF TGTGCCAGCAGCCAAGGCAAAACTGGGGGCCTATTT
TRBJ2-5 TRBD2 NA TRBV20-1 CSATRTSGAETQYF TGCAGTGCTACCCGGACTAGCGGGGCAGAGACCCAGTACTTC
TRBJ1-5 TRBD1 few TRBV4-2 CASSQASTGHSNQPQHF TGTGCCAGCAGCCAAGCGTCGACAGGGCATAGCAATCAGCCCCAGCATTTT
TRBJ2-2 NA NA TRBV18 CASSPPTGVNTGELFF TGTGCCAGCTCACCACCCACAGGCGTGAACACCGGGGAGCTGTTTTTT
TRBJ1-2 TRBD1 few TRBV4-1 CASSQLPYFRDRDGYTF TGCGCCAGCAGCCAGCTCCCCTATTTCCGGGACAGGGATGGCTACACCTTC
TRBJ2-1 NA many TRBV29-1 CTTLEAYNEQFF TGCACCACGCTAGAGGCCTACAATGAGCAGTTCTTC